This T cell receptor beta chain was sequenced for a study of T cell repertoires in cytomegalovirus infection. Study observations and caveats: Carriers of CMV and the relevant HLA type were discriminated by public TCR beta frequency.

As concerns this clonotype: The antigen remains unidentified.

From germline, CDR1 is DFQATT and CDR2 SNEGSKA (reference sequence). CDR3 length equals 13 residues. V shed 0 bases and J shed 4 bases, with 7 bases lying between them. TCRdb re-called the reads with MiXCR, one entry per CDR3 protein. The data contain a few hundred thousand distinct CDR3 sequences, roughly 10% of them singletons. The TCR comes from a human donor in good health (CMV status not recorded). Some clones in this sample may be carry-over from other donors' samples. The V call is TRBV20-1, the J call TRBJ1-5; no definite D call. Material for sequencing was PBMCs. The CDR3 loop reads CSAREDPNQPQHF. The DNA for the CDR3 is TGCAGTGCTAGAGAGGATCCTAATCAGCCCCAGCATTTT.